This T cell receptor beta chain is from a study of identical twins. This clonotype was picked up many times. A universal primer site was incorporated via template switching, and the cDNA contained unique molecular identifiers. MiXCR, applied by TCRdb to the 5' RACE reads, yields one record per CDR3 protein. The profile shows roughly 700,000 distinct CDR3 sequences, under 9% of them singletons. Healthy Caucasians, and only they, were the donors. The sample was also linked to a second study, of yellow fever vaccine responses in identical twins. As that study records: Twins' vaccine T cell response reportedly seemed partly convergent, partly personalized.

This sequence originates from a woman younger than 35 in good health. Sequencing was carried out using PBMCs.

Here the CDR3 reads CASSQDQVEGHEQFF. DNA for the CDR3: TGTGCCAGCAGCCAAGATCAGGTGGAGGGGCATGAGCAGTTCTTC. This chain uses TRBV3-1 with TRBJ2-1; weak D call: TRBD2 (6 bases). Trimming took 0 bases from V and 8 from J, leaving 14 bases between them. The CDR3 contains 15 residues. Germline-derived CDR1 and CDR2 are LGHDT and YNNKEL (reference sequence).